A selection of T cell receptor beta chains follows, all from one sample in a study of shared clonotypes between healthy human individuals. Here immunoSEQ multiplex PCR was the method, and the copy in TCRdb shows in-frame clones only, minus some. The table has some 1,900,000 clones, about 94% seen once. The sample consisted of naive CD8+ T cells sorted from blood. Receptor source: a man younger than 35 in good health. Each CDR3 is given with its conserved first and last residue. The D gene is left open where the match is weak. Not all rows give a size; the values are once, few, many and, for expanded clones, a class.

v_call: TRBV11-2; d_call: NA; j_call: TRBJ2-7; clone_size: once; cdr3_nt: TGTGCCAGCAGCTCTCCTCTAGGGTACGAGCAGTACTTC; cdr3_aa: CASSSPLGYEQYF
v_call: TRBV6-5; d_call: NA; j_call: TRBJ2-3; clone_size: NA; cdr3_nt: TGTGCCAGCAGCCCAGAAGACAGGTTCACAGATACGCAGTATTTT; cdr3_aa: CASSPEDRFTDTQYF
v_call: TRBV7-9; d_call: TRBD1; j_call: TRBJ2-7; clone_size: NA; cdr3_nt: TGTGCCAGCAGTAATCTAGCTGGGGGACAGGGGGCTCACGAGCAGTACTTC; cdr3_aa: CASSNLAGGQGAHEQYF
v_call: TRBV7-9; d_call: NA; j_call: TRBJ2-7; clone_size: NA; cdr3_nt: TGTGCCAGCAGTCTTAGTACCATCTACGAGCAGTACTTC; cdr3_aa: CASSLSTIYEQYF
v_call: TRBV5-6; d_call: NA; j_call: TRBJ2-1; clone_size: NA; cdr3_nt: TGTGCCAGCAGCCGGGTCTCAACTATTGGGAATGAGCAGTTCTTC; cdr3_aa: CASSRVSTIGNEQFF
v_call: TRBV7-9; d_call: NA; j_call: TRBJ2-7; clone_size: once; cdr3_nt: TGTGCCAGCAGCGCCAAGGGCGTATCCTCCTACGAGCAGTACTTC; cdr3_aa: CASSAKGVSSYEQYF
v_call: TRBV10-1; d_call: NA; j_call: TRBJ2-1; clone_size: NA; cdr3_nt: TGCGCCAGCAGTGACTATCCGGGGTACAATGAGCAGTTCTTC; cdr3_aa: CASSDYPGYNEQFF
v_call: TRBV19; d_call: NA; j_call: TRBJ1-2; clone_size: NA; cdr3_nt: TGTGCCAGTAGTATAGATGGGGAGACAACCTATGGCTATACCTTC; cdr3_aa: CASSIDGETTYGYTF
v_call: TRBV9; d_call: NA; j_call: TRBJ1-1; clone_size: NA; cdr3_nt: TGTGCCAGCAGCGTAGTTTCCCAGAACACTGAAGCTTTCTTT; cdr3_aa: CASSVVSQNTEAFF
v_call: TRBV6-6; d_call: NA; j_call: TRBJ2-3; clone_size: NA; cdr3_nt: TGTGCCAGCAGTTCCGACTCTCGTTTGGGAGATACGCAGTATTTT; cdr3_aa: CASSSDSRLGDTQYF
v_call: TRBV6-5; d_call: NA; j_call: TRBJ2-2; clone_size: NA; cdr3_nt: TGTGCCAGCGGCCGAGATGAGGGAGCGGCTGGGGAGCTGTTTTTT; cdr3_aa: CASGRDEGAAGELFF
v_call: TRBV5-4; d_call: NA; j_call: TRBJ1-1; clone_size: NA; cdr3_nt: TGTGCCAGCAGCCCCACCGGGGCACTCAACACTGAAGCTTTCTTT; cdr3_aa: CASSPTGALNTEAFF
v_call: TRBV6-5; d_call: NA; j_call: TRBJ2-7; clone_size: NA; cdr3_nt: TGTGCCAGCAGTTACTCGACAGGGAGGAAGATCTACGAGCAGTACTTC; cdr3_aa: CASSYSTGRKIYEQYF
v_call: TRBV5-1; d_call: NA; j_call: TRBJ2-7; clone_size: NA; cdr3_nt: TGCGCCAGTCAAGGGGCCTCGGACAACGAGCAGTACTTC; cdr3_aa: CASQGASDNEQYF
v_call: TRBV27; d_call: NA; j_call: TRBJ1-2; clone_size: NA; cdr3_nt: TGTGCCAGCAGCTTAAGGGGGGAAAGGCTTAACTATGGCTACACCTTC; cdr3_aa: CASSLRGERLNYGYTF
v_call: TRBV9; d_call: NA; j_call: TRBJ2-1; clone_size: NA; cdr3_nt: TGTGCCAGCACCCCTGTGGGAGCCGGCGAGCAGTTCTTC; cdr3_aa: CASTPVGAGEQFF
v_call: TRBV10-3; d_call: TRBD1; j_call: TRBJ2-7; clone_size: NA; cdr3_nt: TGTGCCATCAGTGAACCGGGACAGGGCGCCGAGCAGTACTTC; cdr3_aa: CAISEPGQGAEQYF
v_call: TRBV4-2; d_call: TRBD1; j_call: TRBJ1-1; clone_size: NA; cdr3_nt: TGTGCCAGCAGCCAAGCGGGACAGGCGATTGGGGACACTGAAGCTTTCTTT; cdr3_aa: CASSQAGQAIGDTEAFF
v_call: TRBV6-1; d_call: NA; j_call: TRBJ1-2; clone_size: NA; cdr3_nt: TGTGCCTGGAACCAGGGGAGGGATGGCTACACCTTC; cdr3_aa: CAWNQGRDGYTF
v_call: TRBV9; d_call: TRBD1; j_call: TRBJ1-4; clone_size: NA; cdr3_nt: TGTGCCAGCAGCCTCCGTGACAGGGATAATGAAAAACTGTTTTTT; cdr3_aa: CASSLRDRDNEKLFF
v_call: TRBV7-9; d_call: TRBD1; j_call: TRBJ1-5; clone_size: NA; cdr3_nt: TGTGCCAGCAGTAAGACAGGGGATAGCAATCAGCCCCAGCATTTT; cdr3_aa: CASSKTGDSNQPQHF
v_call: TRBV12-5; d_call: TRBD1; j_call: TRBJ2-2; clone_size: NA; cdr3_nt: TGTGCTAGTGGTTCCGACAGGGGGCGAACCGGGGAGCTGTTTTTT; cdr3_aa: CASGSDRGRTGELFF
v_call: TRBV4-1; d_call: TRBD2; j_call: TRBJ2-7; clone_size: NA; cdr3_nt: TGCGCCAGCAGCCAAGAGCGGGGGGAACAATACGAGCAGTACTTC; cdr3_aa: CASSQERGEQYEQYF
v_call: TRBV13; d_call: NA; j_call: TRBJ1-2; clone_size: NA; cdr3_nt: TGTGCCAGCAGCCCCCCCCCAACTCCTAACTATGGCTACACCTTC; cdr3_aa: CASSPPPTPNYGYTF
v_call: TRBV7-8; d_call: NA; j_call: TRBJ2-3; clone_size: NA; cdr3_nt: TGTGCCAGCAGCAGAGGGGGGGCCCCACAAACAGATACGCAGTATTTT; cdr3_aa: CASSRGGAPQTDTQYF
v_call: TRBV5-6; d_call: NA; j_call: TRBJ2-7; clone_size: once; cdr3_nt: TGTGCCAGCAGCCACAGGGAGGCGGGCGAGCAGTACTTC; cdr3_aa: CASSHREAGEQYF
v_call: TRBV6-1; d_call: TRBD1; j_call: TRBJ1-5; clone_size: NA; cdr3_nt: TGTGCCAGCAGTGACCTTGGACAGGGGGTAAATCAGCCCCAGCATTTT; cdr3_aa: CASSDLGQGVNQPQHF
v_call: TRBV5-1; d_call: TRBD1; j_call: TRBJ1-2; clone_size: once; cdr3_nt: TGCGCCAGCAGCACCGGACAGGGGGATGGCTACACCTTC; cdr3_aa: CASSTGQGDGYTF
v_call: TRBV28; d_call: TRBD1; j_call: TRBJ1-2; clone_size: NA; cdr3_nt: TGTGCCAGCAGGGCGACAGGGGAGACTAACTATGGCTACACCTTC; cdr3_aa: CASRATGETNYGYTF
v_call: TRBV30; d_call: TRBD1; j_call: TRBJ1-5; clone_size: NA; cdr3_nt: TGTGCCTGGAGCCGACAGGGGCTGGGGCAGCCCCAGCATTTT; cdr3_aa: CAWSRQGLGQPQHF
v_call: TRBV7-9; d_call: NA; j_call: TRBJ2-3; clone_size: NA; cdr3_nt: TGTGCCAGCAGCTCGCCCCGACAGACCACAGATACGCAGTATTTT; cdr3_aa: CASSSPRQTTDTQYF
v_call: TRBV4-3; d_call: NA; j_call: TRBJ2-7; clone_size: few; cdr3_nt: TGCGCCAGCAGCCAAGATCTGGGGACCTACGAGCAGTACTTC; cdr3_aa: CASSQDLGTYEQYF
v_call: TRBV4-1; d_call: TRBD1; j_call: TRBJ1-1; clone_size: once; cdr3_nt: TGCGCCAGCAGCCAAGCCGGGACAGAAGGTGAAGCTTTCTTT; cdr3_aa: CASSQAGTEGEAFF
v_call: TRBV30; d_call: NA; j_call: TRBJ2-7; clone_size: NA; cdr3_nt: TGTGCCTGGAGTGTAGGCAGAACCTACGAGCAGTACTTC; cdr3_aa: CAWSVGRTYEQYF
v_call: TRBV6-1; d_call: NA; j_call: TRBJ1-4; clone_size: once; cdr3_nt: TGTGCCAGCAGTGAAAAAGGGTTACGAAAGTTGGCTGAAAAACTGTTTTTT; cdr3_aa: CASSEKGLRKLAEKLFF
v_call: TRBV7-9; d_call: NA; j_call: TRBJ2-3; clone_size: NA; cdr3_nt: TGTGCCAGCAGCTTGGAAGAACGCACAGATACGCAGTATTTT; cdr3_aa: CASSLEERTDTQYF
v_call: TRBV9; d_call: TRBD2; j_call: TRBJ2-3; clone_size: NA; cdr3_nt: TGTGCCAGCAGCGTAGGGATAGCGGGAGTAGGAGATACGCAGTATTTT; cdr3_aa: CASSVGIAGVGDTQYF
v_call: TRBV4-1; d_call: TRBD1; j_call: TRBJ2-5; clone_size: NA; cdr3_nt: TGCGCCAGCAGCGACAGGGTTCGGGGAGAGACCCAGTACTTC; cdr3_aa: CASSDRVRGETQYF
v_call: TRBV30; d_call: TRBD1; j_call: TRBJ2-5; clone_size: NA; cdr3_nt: TGTGCCCACTCGGACAGGGGGTTGGAGACCCAGTACTTC; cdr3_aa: CAHSDRGLETQYF
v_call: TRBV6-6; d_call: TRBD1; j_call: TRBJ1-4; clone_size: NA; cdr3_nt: TGTGCCAGCAGTCCTAGGCCAGGGGGACAAGAAAAACTGTTTTTT; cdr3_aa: CASSPRPGGQEKLFF
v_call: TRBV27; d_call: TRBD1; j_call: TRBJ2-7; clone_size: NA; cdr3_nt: TGTGCCAGCAGTTTAATCGGGGACAGGGGGCCATACGAGCAGTACTTC; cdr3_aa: CASSLIGDRGPYEQYF
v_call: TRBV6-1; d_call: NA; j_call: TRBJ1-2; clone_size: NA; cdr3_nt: TGTGCCAGCAGTGAATCGGGACCGTATGGCTACACCTTC; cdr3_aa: CASSESGPYGYTF
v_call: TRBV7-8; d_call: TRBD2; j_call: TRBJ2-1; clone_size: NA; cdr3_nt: TGTGCCAGCAGCTTAGGGTTAGCGGGGGGGCCCTACAATGAGCAGTTCTTC; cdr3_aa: CASSLGLAGGPYNEQFF
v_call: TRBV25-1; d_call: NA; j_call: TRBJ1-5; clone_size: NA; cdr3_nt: TGTGCCAGCAGTGAGGACGGCAATCAGCCCCAGCATTTT; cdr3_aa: CASSEDGNQPQHF
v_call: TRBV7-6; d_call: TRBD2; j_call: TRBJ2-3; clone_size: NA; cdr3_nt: TGTGCCAGCAGCTTAGGGGAGGGGCGGGGAAGCACAGATACGCAGTATTTT; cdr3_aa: CASSLGEGRGSTDTQYF
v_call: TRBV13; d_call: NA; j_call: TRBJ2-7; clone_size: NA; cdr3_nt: TGTGCCAGCAGCCCTAGGGGGTCCTACGAGCAGTACTTC; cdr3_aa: CASSPRGSYEQYF
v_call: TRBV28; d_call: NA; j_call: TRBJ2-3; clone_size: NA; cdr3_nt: TGTGCCAGCAGTATCATAGCGGAGGCCACAGATACGCAGTATTTT; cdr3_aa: CASSIIAEATDTQYF
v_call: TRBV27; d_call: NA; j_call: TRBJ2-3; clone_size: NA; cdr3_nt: TGTGCCAGCAGGACCGGCTTGGGATTCGATACGCAGTATTTT; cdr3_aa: CASRTGLGFDTQYF
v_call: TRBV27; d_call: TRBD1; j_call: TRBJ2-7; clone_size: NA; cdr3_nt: TGTGCCAGCAGTCCAGGGACAGGTTATTACGAGCAGTACTTC; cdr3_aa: CASSPGTGYYEQYF
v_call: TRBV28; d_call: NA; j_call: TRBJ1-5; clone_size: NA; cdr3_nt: TGTGCCAGCAGTTTAAGTAGCAATCAGCCCCAGCATTTT; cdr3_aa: CASSLSSNQPQHF
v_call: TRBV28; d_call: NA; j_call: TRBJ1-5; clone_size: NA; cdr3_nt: TGTGCCAGCAGTTTAGGCGCAGACAATAGCAATCAGCCCCAGCATTTT; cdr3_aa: CASSLGADNSNQPQHF
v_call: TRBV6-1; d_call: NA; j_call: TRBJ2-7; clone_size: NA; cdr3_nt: TGTGCCAGCAGTGAAAATCCGAGGGGCGAGCAGTACTTC; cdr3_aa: CASSENPRGEQYF
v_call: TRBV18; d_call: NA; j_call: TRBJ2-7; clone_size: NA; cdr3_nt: TGTGCCAGCTCACCACCGGGACCCCATCACGAGCAGTACTTC; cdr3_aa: CASSPPGPHHEQYF
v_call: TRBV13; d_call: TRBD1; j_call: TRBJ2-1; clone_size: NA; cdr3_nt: TGTGCCAGCAGCTGGGGACAGGGTACCTACAATGAGCAGTTCTTC; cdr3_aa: CASSWGQGTYNEQFF
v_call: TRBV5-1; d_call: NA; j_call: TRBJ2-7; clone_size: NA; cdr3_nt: TGCGCCAGCAGCTTGGCCTCAGGGATACGAAACGAGCAGTACTTC; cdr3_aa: CASSLASGIRNEQYF
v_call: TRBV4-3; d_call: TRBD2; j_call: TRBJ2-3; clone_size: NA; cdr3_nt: TGCGCCAGCAGCTCTCTAGCGGGAACAGATACGCAGTATTTT; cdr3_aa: CASSSLAGTDTQYF
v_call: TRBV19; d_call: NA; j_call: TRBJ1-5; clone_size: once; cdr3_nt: TGTGCCAGTAGTATGGGCCAGGAGGGCAATCAGCCCCAGCATTTT; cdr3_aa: CASSMGQEGNQPQHF